The rows below give T cell receptor beta chains drawn from one sample of a study of CD8 T cells in ankylosing spondylitis. TCRdb re-called the 5' RACE reads through MiXCR, storing one row per CDR3 protein. This table has 150,000 to 200,000 distinct CDR3 sequences, around 17% appearing once. The sequenced sample was blood, either unsorted or a sorted T cell fraction (not recorded which). Every receptor here comes from a male donor with ankylosing spondylitis or in good health (not recorded which). CDR3s include the opening cysteine and the closing phenylalanine or tryptophan. D genes are given only for firm matches. Expanded clones are given a class, and other clones once, few, many or no size at all.

clone size | D gene | J gene | V gene | CDR3 protein | CDR3 DNA
many | TRBD2 | TRBJ2-3 | TRBV12-3/TRBV12-4 | CASRTASGISDTQYF | TGTGCCAGCAGGACCGCTAGCGGGATCTCAGATACGCAGTATTTT
few | TRBD2 | TRBJ2-1 | TRBV24-1 | CATSDFRSGRFAREQFF | TGTGCCACCAGTGATTTTCGTAGCGGGAGATTTGCAAGAGAGCAGTTCTTC
many | NA | TRBJ2-1 | TRBV20-1 | CSAARTANNEQFF | TGCAGTGCCGCCCGGACAGCCAACAATGAGCAGTTCTTC
many | TRBD1 | TRBJ1-5 | TRBV5-1 | CASSLGTGPGQPQHF | TGCGCCAGCAGCTTGGGGACAGGTCCCGGTCAGCCCCAGCATTTT
NA | NA | TRBJ2-7 | TRBV5-4 | CASSATGHGDYEQYF | TGTGCCAGCAGCGCTACGGGACACGGGGACTACGAGCAGTACTTC
few | NA | TRBJ1-1 | TRBV30 | CAWSRSNAEAFF | TGTGCCTGGAGTCGGTCGAACGCTGAAGCTTTCTTT
many | NA | TRBJ2-7 | TRBV12-3/TRBV12-4 | CASSFRRDRYEQYF | TGTGCCAGCAGTTTTAGGCGGGATAGGTACGAGCAGTACTTC
many | NA | TRBJ2-1 | TRBV5-1 | CASRVADYYNEQFF | TGCGCCAGCAGAGTAGCGGACTACTACAATGAGCAGTTCTTC
few | NA | TRBJ1-1 | TRBV25-1 | CASSPRQTWGGTEAFF | TGTGCCAGCAGTCCGCGACAGACCTGGGGTGGGACTGAAGCTTTCTTT
many | NA | TRBJ2-5 | TRBV5-6 | CASSLGSGSRETQYF | TGTGCCAGCAGCTTGGGATCAGGATCCCGAGAGACCCAGTACTTC
few | NA | TRBJ2-1 | TRBV3-1 | CASSQGTGVPNEQFF | TGTGCCAGCAGCCAAGGTACGGGTGTCCCCAATGAGCAGTTCTTC
NA | NA | TRBJ2-5 | TRBV7-6 | CASSSPGLRVKKTQYF | TGTGCCAGCAGCTCACCGGGACTGAGGGTGAAGAAGACCCAGTACTTC
few | NA | TRBJ2-1 | TRBV2 | CASKSWNEQFF | TGTGCCAGCAAGTCGTGGAATGAGCAGTTCTTC
NA | TRBD1 | TRBJ2-3 | TRBV5-1 | CASSSRTGGPDTQYF | TGCGCCAGCAGTTCGAGGACAGGGGGTCCAGATACGCAGTATTTT
NA | NA | TRBJ2-3 | TRBV11-2 | CASSLLRARTDTQYF | TGTGCCAGCAGCTTATTGCGGGCACGCACAGATACGCAGTATTTT
NA | NA | TRBJ2-7 | TRBV28 | CASSLSRVWDEQYF | TGTGCCAGCAGTTTATCGAGGGTATGGGACGAGCAGTACTTC
many | TRBD1 | TRBJ1-5 | TRBV20-1 | CSARVTHPTGITYSNQPQHF | TGCAGTGCTAGAGTCACGCACCCGACAGGGATCACCTATAGCAATCAGCCCCAGCATTTT
few | NA | TRBJ2-7 | TRBV4-1 | CASSPGTVGVGGAEQYF | TGCGCCAGCAGCCCAGGGACAGTTGGGGTGGGAGGCGCCGAGCAGTACTTC
many | NA | TRBJ2-3 | TRBV21-1 | CASSKRKRDTQYF | TGTGCCAGCAGCAAACGTAAGCGCGATACGCAGTATTTT
NA | NA | TRBJ1-1 | TRBV10-3 | CAINGDMNTEAFF | TGTGCCATCAACGGGGATATGAACACTGAAGCTTTCTTT
few | NA | TRBJ1-1 | TRBV12-3/TRBV12-4 | CASSNTFPAFF | TGTGCCAGCAGTAACACCTTTCCCGCTTTCTTT
few | NA | TRBJ1-2 | TRBV25-1 | CASSAGVRDYGYTF | TGTGCCAGCAGTGCCGGGGTTCGGGACTATGGCTACACCTTC
few | TRBD2 | TRBJ2-7 | TRBV2 | CASSAPLAGISYEQYF | TGTGCCAGCAGCGCTCCCCTAGCGGGTATTTCCTACGAGCAGTACTTC
many | NA | TRBJ2-7 | TRBV5-1 | CASSLYTGSSSYEQYF | TGCGCCAGCAGCCTCTACACAGGGTCGAGCTCCTACGAGCAGTACTTC
NA | TRBD2 | TRBJ2-3 | TRBV20-1 | CSAITREAGVRDTQYF | TGCAGTGCTATCACCAGAGAAGCGGGAGTTAGAGATACGCAGTATTTT
NA | NA | TRBJ1-2 | TRBV3-1 | CACTQDVRAGYGYTF | TGTGCCTGCACCCAAGATGTCAGGGCCGGCTATGGCTACACCTTC
many | TRBD1 | TRBJ1-4 | TRBV5-1 | CASSSGATGNEKLFF | TGCGCCAGCAGCTCAGGGGCGACAGGGAATGAAAAACTGTTTTTT
few | TRBD2 | TRBJ2-2 | TRBV7-9 | CASAPGLAGANTGELFF | TGTGCCAGCGCCCCCGGACTAGCGGGAGCGAACACCGGGGAGCTGTTTTTT
NA | NA | TRBJ2-3 | TRBV10-3 | CAISGSMDTQYF | TGTGCCATCAGTGGCTCCATGGATACGCAGTATTTT
many | NA | TRBJ2-7 | TRBV28 | CASSYEGGYEQYF | TGTGCCAGCAGTTATGAGGGGGGCTACGAGCAGTACTTC
NA | NA | TRBJ2-7 | TRBV15 | CATSRDRGRSYEQYF | TGTGCCACCAGCAGAGATCGAGGGAGATCCTACGAGCAGTACTTC
many | TRBD2 | TRBJ2-3 | TRBV20-1 | CSATPLAGVTDTQYF | TGCAGTGCCACCCCCCTAGCGGGAGTCACAGATACGCAGTATTTT
NA | NA | TRBJ2-4 | TRBV29-1 | CSVARKGDKNIQYF | TGCAGCGTAGCCCGGAAAGGGGACAAAAACATTCAGTACTTC
many | NA | TRBJ2-2 | TRBV5-1 | CASSSQGPRSTGELFF | TGCGCCAGCAGCTCTCAGGGGCCTCGGAGCACCGGGGAGCTGTTTTTT
few | NA | TRBJ1-2 | TRBV6-5 | CASSYSGGQAIRYTF | TGTGCCAGCAGTTACTCGGGGGGTCAGGCTATACGCTACACCTTC
few | TRBD2 | TRBJ2-1 | TRBV10-3 | CAISELRENEQFF | TGTGCCATCAGTGAGCTGCGGGAGAATGAGCAGTTCTTC
many | TRBD2 | TRBJ2-5 | TRBV5-1 | CATSSGIRAQETQYF | TGCGCCACCAGTAGCGGGATAAGGGCCCAAGAGACCCAGTACTTC
NA | TRBD2 | TRBJ2-7 | TRBV28 | CASSSGLADNTGYF | TGTGCCAGCAGTTCGGGACTAGCGGATAACACGGGGTACTTC
many | NA | TRBJ1-2 | TRBV12-3/TRBV12-4 | CASSFTGRSSGYGYTF | TGTGCCAGCAGTTTCACAGGGCGTTCGTCAGGATATGGCTACACCTTC
many | TRBD2 | TRBJ2-1 | TRBV10-3 | CAISLTSGKGNEQFF | TGTGCCATCAGCTTGACTAGCGGGAAGGGGAATGAGCAGTTCTTC
many | TRBD2 | TRBJ2-7 | TRBV6-2/TRBV6-3 | CASSYSTSGLTYEQYF | TGTGCCAGCAGTTACTCGACTAGCGGGCTGACCTACGAGCAGTACTTC
few | NA | TRBJ2-1 | TRBV7-3 | CASSPPGGNEQFF | TGTGCCAGCAGCCCCCCCGGTGGCAATGAGCAGTTCTTC
NA | TRBD2 | TRBJ2-1 | TRBV5-1 | CASSSTSGTPNEQFF | TGCGCCAGCAGCTCGACTAGCGGGACCCCCAATGAGCAGTTCTTC
few | TRBD1 | TRBJ2-7 | TRBV7-9 | CASSLGAGTGSEQYF | TGTGCCAGCAGCTTAGGAGCCGGGACAGGCTCCGAGCAGTACTTC
NA | NA | TRBJ1-1 | TRBV4-1 | CASSQDLWNTKAFF | TGCGCCAGCAGCCAAGATCTGTGGAACACTAAAGCTTTCTTT
many | NA | TRBJ2-7 | TRBV28 | CASSFTGSEQYF | TGTGCCAGCAGTTTTACAGGTAGTGAGCAGTACTTC
once | NA | TRBJ1-4 | TRBV11-2 | CASARGEKLFF | TGTGCCAGCGCTCGGGGGGAAAAACTGTTTTTT